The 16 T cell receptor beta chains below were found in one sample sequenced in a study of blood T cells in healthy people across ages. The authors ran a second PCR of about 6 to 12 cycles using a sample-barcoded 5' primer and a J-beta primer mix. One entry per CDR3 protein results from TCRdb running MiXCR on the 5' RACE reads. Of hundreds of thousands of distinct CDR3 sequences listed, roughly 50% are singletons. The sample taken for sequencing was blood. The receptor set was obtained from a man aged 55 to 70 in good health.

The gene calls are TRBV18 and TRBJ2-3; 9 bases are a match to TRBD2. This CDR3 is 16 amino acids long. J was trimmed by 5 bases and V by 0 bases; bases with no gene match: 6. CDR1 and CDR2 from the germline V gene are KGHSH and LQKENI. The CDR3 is CASSPPGTSMGDTQYF. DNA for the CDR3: TGTGCCAGCTCACCACCCGGGACTAGCATGGGAGATACGCAGTATTTT. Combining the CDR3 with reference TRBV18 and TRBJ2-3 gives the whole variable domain NAGVMQNPRHLVRRRGQEARLRCSPMKGHSHVYWYRQLPEEGLKFMVYLQKENIIDESGMPKERFSAEFPKEGPSILRIQQVVRGDSAAYFCASSPPGTSMGDTQYFGPGTRLTVL.

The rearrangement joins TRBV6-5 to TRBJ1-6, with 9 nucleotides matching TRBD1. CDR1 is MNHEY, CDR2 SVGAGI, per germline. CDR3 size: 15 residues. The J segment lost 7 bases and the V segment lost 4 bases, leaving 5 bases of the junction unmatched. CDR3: CASSSRTGENSPLHF. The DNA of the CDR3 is TGTGCCAGCAGTTCCCGGACAGGGGAGAATTCACCCCTCCACTTT.

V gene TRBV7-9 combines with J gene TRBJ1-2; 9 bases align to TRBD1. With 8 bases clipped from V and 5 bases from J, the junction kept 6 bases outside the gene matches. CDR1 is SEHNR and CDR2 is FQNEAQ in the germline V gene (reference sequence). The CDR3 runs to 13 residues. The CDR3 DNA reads TGTGCCAGCGCTCGGACAGGGGAGTATGGCTACACCTTC. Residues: CASARTGEYGYTF.

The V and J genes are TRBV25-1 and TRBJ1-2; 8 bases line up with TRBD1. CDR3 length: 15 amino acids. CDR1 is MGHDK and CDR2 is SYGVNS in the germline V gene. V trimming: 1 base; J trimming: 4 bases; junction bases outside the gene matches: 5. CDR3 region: CASSESRDRSYGYTF. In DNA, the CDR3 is TGTGCCAGCAGTGAATCCCGGGACAGGAGCTATGGCTACACCTTC.

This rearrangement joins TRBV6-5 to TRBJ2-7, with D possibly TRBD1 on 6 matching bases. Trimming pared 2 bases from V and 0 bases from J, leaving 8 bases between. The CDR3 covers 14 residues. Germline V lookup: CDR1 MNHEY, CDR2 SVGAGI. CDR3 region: CASSYNRASYEQYF. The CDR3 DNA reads TGTGCCAGCAGTTACAACAGGGCCTCCTACGAGCAGTACTTC.

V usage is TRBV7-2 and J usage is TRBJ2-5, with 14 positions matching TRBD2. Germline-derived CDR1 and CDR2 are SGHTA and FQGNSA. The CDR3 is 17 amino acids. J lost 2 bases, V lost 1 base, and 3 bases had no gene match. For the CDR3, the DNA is TGTGCCAGCAGCTTAGAGGGACTAGCGGGGGCACAAGAGACCCAGTACTTC. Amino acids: CASSLEGLAGAQETQYF. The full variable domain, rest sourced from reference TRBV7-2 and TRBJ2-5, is GAGVSQSPSNKVTEKGKDVELRCDPISGHTALYWYRQSLGQGLEFLIYFQGNSAPDKSGLPSDRFSAERTGGSVSTLTIQRTQQEDSAVYLCASSLEGLAGAQETQYFGPGTRLLVL.

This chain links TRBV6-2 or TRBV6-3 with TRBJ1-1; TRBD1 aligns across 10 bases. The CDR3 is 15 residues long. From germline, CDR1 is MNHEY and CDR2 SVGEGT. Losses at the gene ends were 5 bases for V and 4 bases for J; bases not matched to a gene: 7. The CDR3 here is CASSRWTGGGTEAFF. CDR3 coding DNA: TGTGCCAGCAGTCGCTGGACAGGGGGGGGCACTGAAGCTTTCTTT.

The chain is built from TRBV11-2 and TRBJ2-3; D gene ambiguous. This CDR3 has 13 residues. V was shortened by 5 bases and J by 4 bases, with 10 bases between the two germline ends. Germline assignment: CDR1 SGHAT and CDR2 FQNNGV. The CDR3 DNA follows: TGTGCCAGCAGCCGGAGACGGCCAGATACGCAGTATTTT. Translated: CASSRRRPDTQYF.

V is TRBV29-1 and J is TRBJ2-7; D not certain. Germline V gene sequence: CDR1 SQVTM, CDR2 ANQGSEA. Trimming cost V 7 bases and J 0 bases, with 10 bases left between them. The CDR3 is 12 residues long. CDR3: CSALTSSYEQYF. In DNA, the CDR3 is TGCAGCGCCCTGACAAGCTCCTACGAGCAGTACTTC.

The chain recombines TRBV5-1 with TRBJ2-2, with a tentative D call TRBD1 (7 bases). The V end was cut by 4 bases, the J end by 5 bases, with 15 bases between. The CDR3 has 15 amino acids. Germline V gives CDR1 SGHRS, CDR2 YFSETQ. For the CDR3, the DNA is TGCGCCAGCAGCCCAGGGGGGCCGGAAACCGGGGAGCTGTTTTTT. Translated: CASSPGGPETGELFF.

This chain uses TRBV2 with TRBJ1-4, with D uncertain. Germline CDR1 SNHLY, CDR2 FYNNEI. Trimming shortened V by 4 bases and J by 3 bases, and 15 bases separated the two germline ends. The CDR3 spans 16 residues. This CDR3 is CASSVPGRSPNEKLFF. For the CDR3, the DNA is TGTGCCAGCAGTGTCCCAGGTCGGAGCCCTAATGAAAAACTGTTTTTT.

As DNA, the CDR3 is TGTGCCAGCAGCGCAGACAGTAACTATGGCTACACCTTC. The encoded protein is CASSADSNYGYTF. The chain carries TRBV7-9 and TRBJ1-2; possibly TRBD1 for D (5 bases). V lost 5 bases, J lost 1 base, and 8 bases lay in between. Germline V gene sequence: CDR1 SEHNR, CDR2 FQNEAQ (reference sequence). This CDR3 region has 13 residues.

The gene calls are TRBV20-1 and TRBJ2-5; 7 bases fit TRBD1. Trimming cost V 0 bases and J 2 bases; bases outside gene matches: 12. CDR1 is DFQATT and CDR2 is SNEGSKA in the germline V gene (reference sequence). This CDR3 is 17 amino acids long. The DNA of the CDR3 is TGCAGTGCTAGAGATCGGCTAGGGACAGAGAGACAAGAGACCCAGTACTTC. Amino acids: CSARDRLGTERQETQYF.

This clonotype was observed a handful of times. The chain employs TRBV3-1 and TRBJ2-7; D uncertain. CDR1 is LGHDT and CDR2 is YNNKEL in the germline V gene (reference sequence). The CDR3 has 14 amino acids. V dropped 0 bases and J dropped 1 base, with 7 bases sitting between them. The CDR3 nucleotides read TGTGCCAGCAGCCAAGAGATAGGGTCCTACGAGCAGTACTTC. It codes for CASSQEIGSYEQYF.

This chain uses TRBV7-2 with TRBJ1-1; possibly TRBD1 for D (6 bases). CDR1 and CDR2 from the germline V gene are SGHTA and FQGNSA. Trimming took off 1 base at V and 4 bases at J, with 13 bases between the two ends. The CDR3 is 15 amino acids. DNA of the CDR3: TGTGCCAGCAGCTTAGGGGGGGCCCAGGGCACTGAAGCTTTCTTT. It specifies CASSLGGAQGTEAFF. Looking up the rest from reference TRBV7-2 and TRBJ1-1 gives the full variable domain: GAGVSQSPSNKVTEKGKDVELRCDPISGHTALYWYRQSLGQGLEFLIYFQGNSAPDKSGLPSDRFSAERTGGSVSTLTIQRTQQEDSAVYLCASSLGGAQGTEAFFGQGTRLTVV.

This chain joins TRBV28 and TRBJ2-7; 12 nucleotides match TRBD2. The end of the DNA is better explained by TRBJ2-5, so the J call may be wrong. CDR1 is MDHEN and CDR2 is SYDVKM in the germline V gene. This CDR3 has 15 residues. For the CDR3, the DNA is TGTGCCAGCACTAGCGGGGGGGCCGACGGGCAGACCCAGTACTTC. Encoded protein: CASTSGGADGQTQYF.